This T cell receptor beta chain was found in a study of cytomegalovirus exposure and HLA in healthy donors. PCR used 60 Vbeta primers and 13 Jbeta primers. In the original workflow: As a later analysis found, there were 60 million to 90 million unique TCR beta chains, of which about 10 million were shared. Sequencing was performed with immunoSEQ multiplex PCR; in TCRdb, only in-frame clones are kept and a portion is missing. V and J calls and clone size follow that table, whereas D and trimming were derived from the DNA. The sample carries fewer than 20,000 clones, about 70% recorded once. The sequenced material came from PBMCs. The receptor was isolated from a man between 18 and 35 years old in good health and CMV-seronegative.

The CDR3 DNA follows: TGTGCCATCAGGGACCGCGGGGGGGCTAGTTATGAGCAGTTCTTC. As protein: CAIRDRGGASYEQFF. V usage is TRBV10-3 and J usage is TRBJ2-1, with 9 bases lining up with TRBD2. The germline V gene encodes CDR1 ENHRY and CDR2 SYGVKD. J was trimmed by 8 bases and V by 6 bases; bases with no gene match: 11. The CDR3 is 15 amino acids.